This T cell receptor beta chain comes out of a study of cytomegalovirus exposure and HLA in healthy donors. This table comes from immunoSEQ multiplex PCR, and its TCRdb copy is limited to in-frame clones, with some not included. The table records around 250,000 clones, 90% of them present only once. Remarks on this clone: What it binds is not known.

Study-level results: Most TCR sequences were seen very rarely across donors, but some public TCRs occurred in many. A few CMV-associated chains were confirmed in vitro to be specific for CMV antigens. Diagnosis of cytomegalovirus status made by the classifier reportedly showed high specificity and sensitivity.

The sample was PBMCs. The sequence derives from a woman between 18 and 29 years old in good health and CMV-seronegative.

CDR3 DNA sequence: TGTGCCAGCAGACCGCCCTTTAGACAGGGAGAGACCCAGTACTTC. Amino acid sequence: CASRPPFRQGETQYF. The chain recombines TRBV7-9 with TRBJ2-5; 7 nucleotides agree with TRBD1. Germline trimming cut 6 bases from V and 4 bases from J; bases unmatched to any gene: 11. This CDR3 contains 15 residues. Looked up from germline, CDR1 is SEHNR and CDR2 is FQNEAQ (reference sequence).